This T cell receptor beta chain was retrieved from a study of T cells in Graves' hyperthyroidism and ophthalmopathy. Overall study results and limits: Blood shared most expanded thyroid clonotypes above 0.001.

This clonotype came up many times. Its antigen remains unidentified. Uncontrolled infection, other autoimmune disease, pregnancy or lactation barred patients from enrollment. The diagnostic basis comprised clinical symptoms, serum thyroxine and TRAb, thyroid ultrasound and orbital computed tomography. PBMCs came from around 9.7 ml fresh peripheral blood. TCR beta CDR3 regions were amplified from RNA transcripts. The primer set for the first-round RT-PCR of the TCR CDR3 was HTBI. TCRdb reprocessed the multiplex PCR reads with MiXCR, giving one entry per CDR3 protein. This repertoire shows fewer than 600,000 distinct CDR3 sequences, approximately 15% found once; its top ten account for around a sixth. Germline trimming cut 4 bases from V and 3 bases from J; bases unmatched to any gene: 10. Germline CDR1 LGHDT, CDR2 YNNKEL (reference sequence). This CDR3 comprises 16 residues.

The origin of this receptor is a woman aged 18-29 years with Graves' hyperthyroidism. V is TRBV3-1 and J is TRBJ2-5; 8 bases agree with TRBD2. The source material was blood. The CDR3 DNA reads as TGTGCCAGCAGCCCGACCCGGACTAGCTCAGAAGAGACCCAGTACTTC. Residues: CASSPTRTSSEETQYF.